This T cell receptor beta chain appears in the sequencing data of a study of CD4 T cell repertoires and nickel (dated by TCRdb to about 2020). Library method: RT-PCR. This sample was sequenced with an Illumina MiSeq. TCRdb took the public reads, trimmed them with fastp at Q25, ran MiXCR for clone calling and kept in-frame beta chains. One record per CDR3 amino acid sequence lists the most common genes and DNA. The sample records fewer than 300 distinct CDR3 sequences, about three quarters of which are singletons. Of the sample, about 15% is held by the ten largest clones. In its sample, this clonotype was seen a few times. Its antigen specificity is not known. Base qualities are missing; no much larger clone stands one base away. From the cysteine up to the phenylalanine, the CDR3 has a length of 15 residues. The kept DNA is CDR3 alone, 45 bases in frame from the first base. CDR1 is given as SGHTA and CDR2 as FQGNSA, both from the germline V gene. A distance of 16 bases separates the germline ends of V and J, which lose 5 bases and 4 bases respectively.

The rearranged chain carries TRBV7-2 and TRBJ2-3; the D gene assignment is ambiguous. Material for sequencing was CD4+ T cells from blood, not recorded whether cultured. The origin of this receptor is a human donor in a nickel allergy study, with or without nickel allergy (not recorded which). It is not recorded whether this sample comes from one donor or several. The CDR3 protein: CASSLKIGRADTQYF. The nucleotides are TGTGCCAGCAGCCTCAAGATCGGCCGGGCAGATACGCAGTATTTT.